This T cell receptor beta chain was documented in a study of CD8 T cells in ankylosing spondylitis. Overall study results and limits: Clones linked to disease, bearing a CD8+ phenotype, were relatively rare in peripheral blood. Reportedly, disease-linked clones are significantly enriched in ankylosing spondylitis patients' matched synovial fluid.

This clonotype was observed many times. Its target is not known. In TCRdb, the 5' RACE reads were re-called with MiXCR into one record per CDR3 protein. This sample has approximately 35,000 distinct CDR3 sequences, with approximately 11% found just once. Germline CDR1 SNHLY, CDR2 FYNNEI. V was trimmed by 3 bases and J by 8 bases, leaving 11 bases between them. The CDR3 sequence is 13 residues long. This clonotype was sampled from a male donor with ankylosing spondylitis. V is TRBV2 and J is TRBJ2-1, with D possibly matching TRBD2 (5 bases). The specimen was synovial fluid, either unsorted or a sorted T cell fraction (not recorded which). The CDR3 DNA is TGTGCCAGCAGTGATAGAGGGTTCGATGAGCAGTTCTTC. Translation gives CASSDRGFDEQFF.